This T cell receptor (beta chain) is drawn from a study of CD8 T cells in ankylosing spondylitis. This clonotype was picked up a small number of times. Its antigen is as yet unknown. Overall study results and limits: Reports say disease-linked clones showed up significantly more in matched ankylosing spondylitis synovial fluid. Among TCR beta sequences, a motif of under ten highly homologous variants appeared characteristic of ankylosing spondylitis blood.

TCRdb analysed the 5' RACE reads with MiXCR anew, one entry per CDR3 protein. The data hold a few hundred thousand distinct CDR3 sequences, with roughly 18% observed a single time. The CDR3 sequence is 18 residues long. CDR1 and CDR2 from the germline V gene are DFQATT and SNEGSKA (reference sequence). The V segment lost 1 base and the J segment 5 bases; nucleotides outside the gene matches: 19. The chain joins TRBV20-1 to TRBJ2-5; 7 bases line up with TRBD2. The material sequenced was blood, either unsorted or a sorted T cell fraction (not recorded which). The TCR originated in a male donor with ankylosing spondylitis or in good health (not recorded which). As DNA, the CDR3 is TGCAGTGCTAGAGGCCCCCAAAGGTTAAGCGGGACTCAGGAGACCCAGTACTTC. It translates to CSARGPQRLSGTQETQYF.